The 9 T cell receptor beta chains below come from one sample, sequenced in a study of blood T cell repertoires in COVID-19. TCRdb keeps only in-frame clones here, not all; method: immunoSEQ multiplex PCR. The table includes about 87,000 clones, around nine tenths detected once. Sequenced input: peripheral blood. All receptors derive from a man in his forties with acute or convalescent COVID-19.

The V and J genes are TRBV9 and TRBJ1-1; D remains unclear. This CDR3 is built from 13 residues. The V gene lost 4 bases and the J gene lost 1 base, with 8 bases spanning the gap. Per germline, CDR1 SGDLS and CDR2 YYNGEE. The CDR3 region has the DNA TGTGCCAGCAGCCCGTCAGGGAACACTGAAGCTTTCTTT. Amino acid sequence: CASSPSGNTEAFF. Using reference TRBV9 and TRBJ1-1 for the parts outside the CDR3, the full variable domain is DSGVTQTPKHLITATGQRVTLRCSPRSGDLSVYWYQQSLDQGLQFLIQYYNGEERAKGNILERFSAQQFPDLHSELNLSSLELGDSALYFCASSPSGNTEAFFGQGTRLTVV.

The chain links TRBV11-2 to TRBJ1-2; D possibly corresponds to TRBD1 (5 bases). From germline, CDR1 is SGHAT and CDR2 FQNNGV. V lost 3 bases and J 0 bases, leaving 11 bases between the germline ends. This CDR3 is built from 15 residues. This chain's CDR3 is CASSFGAGANYGYTF. CDR3 sequence (DNA): TGTGCCAGCAGCTTTGGGGCAGGAGCTAACTATGGCTACACCTTC. The variable domain in full, with the rest retrieved from reference TRBV11-2 and TRBJ1-2, is EAGVAQSPRYKIIEKRQSVAFWCNPISGHATLYWYQQILGQGPKLLIQFQNNGVVDDSQLPKDRFSAERLKGVDSTLKIQPAKLEDSAVYLCASSFGAGANYGYTFGSGTRLTVV.

The gene calls are TRBV29-1 and TRBJ2-1; maybe TRBD2 (7 bases). From germline, CDR1 is SQVTM and CDR2 ANQGSEA. The CDR3 length is 14 residues. V lost 4 bases to trimming and J lost 6 bases, with 16 bases between them. DNA for the CDR3: TGCAGCGTTGGGCGGGGGCCCAGCAGCAATGAGCAGTTCTTC. It encodes CSVGRGPSSNEQFF.

This chain joins TRBV7-2 and TRBJ1-2, with 8 bases identical to TRBD1. Germline trimming cut 1 base from V and 1 base from J; bases unmatched to any gene: 5. CDR1 and CDR2 (germline): SGHTA, FQGNSA. The CDR3 is made up of 16 amino acids. CDR3 residues: CASSLVRGQVNYGYTF. The CDR3 region has the DNA TGTGCCAGCAGCTTAGTTCGGGGACAGGTTAACTATGGCTACACCTTC.

The V and J genes are TRBV13 and TRBJ2-1; 10 nucleotides line up with TRBD2. With V trimmed by 6 bases and J by 9 bases, 11 bases remained unmatched. This CDR3 is 15 amino acids long. CDR1 is PRHDT, CDR2 FYEKMQ, per germline (reference sequence). In DNA form, the CDR3 reads TGTGCCAGCAGTACGCGGGCGGGACTAGCGACTGAGCAGTTCTTC. As protein: CASSTRAGLATEQFF.

This sequence joins TRBV19 and TRBJ1-2; D not resolved. The germline gives CDR1 LNHDA, CDR2 SQIVND (reference sequence). V gave up 4 bases and J gave up 3 bases, with 6 bases separating them. The CDR3 loop spans 12 amino acids. The CDR3 nucleotides read TGTGCCAGTAGTAGGAGCGACTATGGCTACACCTTC. Residues: CASSRSDYGYTF.

This chain uses TRBV4-2 with TRBJ2-3; 9 bases fit TRBD2. The J segment lost 4 bases and the V segment lost 1 base, leaving 3 bases of the junction unmatched. The CDR3 sequence is 15 residues long. In germline, CDR1 is LGHNA, CDR2 YNFKEQ. CDR3 nucleotides: TGTGCCAGCAGCCAAGTTAGCGGGGGCCCAGATACGCAGTATTTT. Translated: CASSQVSGGPDTQYF.

A note on this clone: In the same sample, other DNA sequences code for this CDR3. The chain is built from TRBV5-1 and TRBJ1-2, with 7 bases lining up with TRBD1. The CDR3 is 13 amino acids. Germline V gives CDR1 SGHRS, CDR2 YFSETQ. V was pared by 4 bases and J by 2 bases, with 2 bases of the junction left unmatched. The CDR3 protein is CASSPRGNYGYTF. The CDR3 coding sequence is TGCGCCAGCAGCCCCAGGGGGAACTATGGCTACACCTTC.

The J gene is TRBJ2-2, the V gene TRBV5-1; 7 bases match TRBD1. V lost 3 bases, J lost 1 base, and 6 bases stayed unmatched. The CDR3 has 16 residues. Germline CDR1 SGHRS, CDR2 YFSETQ. CDR3 nucleotide sequence: TGCGCCAGCAGCTCGGGACAGACTTTGAACACCGGGGAGCTGTTTTTT. Translating gives CASSSGQTLNTGELFF.